Listed here are 21 T cell receptor beta chains from one sample, sequenced in a study of cytomegalovirus exposure and HLA in healthy donors. The PCR was carried out with 60 Vbeta primers and 13 Jbeta primers. Clones were read by immunoSEQ multiplex PCR, and TCRdb kept only the in-frame ones, dropping some. The sample includes some 200,000 clones, about 84% of them seen just once. Sequenced sample: PBMCs. The receptors stem from a man in his fifties or sixties in good health and CMV-seronegative.

There are a few counts of this clone. This sequence joins TRBV2 and TRBJ2-7; 7 bases agree with TRBD1. Trimming took 6 bases from V and 3 from J; bases not matched to a gene: 8. The CDR3 consists of 14 residues. Germline lookup yields CDR1 SNHLY and CDR2 FYNNEI. This CDR3 reads CASSRQGDFYEQYF. As DNA, the CDR3 is TGTGCCAGCAGCCGACAGGGCGATTTCTACGAGCAGTACTTC.

The chain is built from TRBV7-9 and TRBJ2-5, with TRBD1 identical over 9 bases. The V and J ends lost 4 bases and 11 bases, in that order; junction bases with no gene match: 8. The CDR3 loop spans 13 amino acids. Germline V gene sequence: CDR1 SEHNR, CDR2 FQNEAQ (reference sequence). The CDR3 region is CASSSGTGNGQYF. CDR3 coding DNA: TGTGCCAGCAGCTCCGGGACAGGGAATGGGCAGTACTTC.

The CDR3, as DNA: TGCGCCAGCAGGAAGGGGCGGAACACTGAAGCTTTCTTT. Amino acids: CASRKGRNTEAFF. This chain links TRBV4-3 with TRBJ1-1, with D perhaps TRBD1 (5 bases). This CDR3 comprises 13 residues. Germline CDR1 and CDR2: LGHNA and YSLEER. Trimming pared 6 bases from V and 1 base from J, leaving 9 bases between.

V gene TRBV7-9 combines with J gene TRBJ1-2, with D possibly TRBD1 on 5 matching bases. The CDR3 loop spans 15 amino acids. Germline V gene lookup returns CDR1 SEHNR and CDR2 FQNEAQ (reference sequence). Trimming took 0 bases from V and 5 from J, leaving 13 bases between them. The CDR3 coding sequence is TGTGCCAGCAGCTTAGCAGGGGCGCTAGTGTATGGCTACACCTTC. As protein: CASSLAGALVYGYTF.

This chain connects TRBV15 to TRBJ2-3; D gene ambiguous. The germline gives CDR1 LNHNV, CDR2 YYDKDF (reference sequence). The CDR3 is made up of 13 amino acids. V was shortened by 5 bases and J by 4 bases, with 10 bases between the two germline ends. The CDR3 is CATSARTADTQYF. CDR3 sequence (DNA): TGTGCCACCAGCGCCCGAACAGCAGATACGCAGTATTTT.

Concerning this clone itself: The junction does not match germline at one end; this may be a read error. Other DNA sequences in this sample translate to the same CDR3. V and J are TRBV7-9 and TRBJ2-7, with 9 nucleotides matching TRBD2. Germline-derived CDR1 and CDR2 are SEHNR and FQNEAQ (reference sequence). The CDR3 length is 15 residues. The CDR3 protein is CASSLVGGGAHEQYF. The DNA of the CDR3 is TGCGCCAGCAGCTTAGTTGGCGGGGGGGCCCACGAGCAGTACTTC.

This clone has a handful of counts. The rearrangement joins TRBV4-1 to TRBJ1-1; D is uncertain. Looked up from germline, CDR1 is MGHRA and CDR2 is YSYEKL. With 0 bases removed from V and 5 bases from J, the gap between germline ends came to 10 bases. CDR3 length: 14 amino acids. CDR3 sequence: CASSQDKRWTEAFF. CDR3 nucleotides: TGCGCCAGCAGCCAAGATAAGAGGTGGACTGAAGCTTTCTTT.

Only a few counts were recorded for this clone. The V gene is TRBV5-4, the J gene TRBJ1-1; D is perhaps TRBD1 (5 bases). Germline CDR1 SGHNT, CDR2 YYREEE (reference sequence). This CDR3 is built from 13 residues. V dropped 1 base and J dropped 6 bases, with 10 bases sitting between them. The CDR3 is CASSLKTVPEAFF. The CDR3 DNA is TGTGCCAGCAGCTTGAAGACAGTTCCTGAAGCTTTCTTT.

A word on this clone: The junction departs from the called germline gene at one end, perhaps through a read error. The rearrangement links TRBV7-9 to TRBJ1-2; D is ambiguous. Looked up from germline, CDR1 is SEHNR and CDR2 is FQNEAQ (reference sequence). This CDR3 is 14 amino acids long. CDR3 amino acids: CSSSRREDHYGYTF. CDR3 nucleotide sequence: TGTTCCAGCAGCCGACGGGAGGATCACTATGGCTACACCTTC.

The V call is TRBV6-5, the J call TRBJ2-5; possibly TRBD2 for D (6 bases). V was clipped by 4 bases and J by 7 bases, with 22 bases between them. The germline gives CDR1 MNHEY, CDR2 SVGAGI. The CDR3 covers 16 residues. CDR3 bases: TGTGCCAGCAGTTCTTCCTTGGCAGGAGGGTTGGGGACCCAGTACTTC. Translated, it gives CASSSSLAGGLGTQYF.

V usage is TRBV9 and J usage is TRBJ2-1; perhaps TRBD2 as D (6 bases). CDR3 length: 15 residues. The V end lost 2 bases, the J end lost 0 bases, and 9 bases lay between the germline ends. CDR1 and CDR2 from the germline V gene are SGDLS and YYNGEE. The CDR3 bases are TGTGCCAGCAGCGTGCAGGGAGGCTCCTACAATGAGCAGTTCTTC. Protein product: CASSVQGGSYNEQFF. Full variable domain (remainder filled in from reference TRBV9 and TRBJ2-1): DSGVTQTPKHLITATGQRVTLRCSPRSGDLSVYWYQQSLDQGLQFLIQYYNGEERAKGNILERFSAQQFPDLHSELNLSSLELGDSALYFCASSVQGGSYNEQFFGPGTRLTVL.

The V gene is TRBV7-2, the J gene TRBJ2-1; 10 bases match TRBD2. Germline trimming cut 5 bases from V and 7 bases from J; bases unmatched to any gene: 11. The CDR3 extends over 16 amino acids. The germline gives CDR1 SGHTA, CDR2 FQGNSA. The CDR3 region has the DNA TGTGCCAGCAGCGAACCGGGACTAGCGTCTCAGAATGAGCAGTTCTTC. It codes for CASSEPGLASQNEQFF.

The rearrangement uses TRBV7-9 and TRBJ1-1; D uncertain. Per germline, CDR1 SEHNR and CDR2 FQNEAQ (reference sequence). V lost 10 bases, J lost 0 bases, and 6 bases lay in between. The CDR3 covers 11 residues. This CDR3 reads CATSLNTEAFF. CDR3 DNA: TGTGCCACAAGCCTGAACACTGAAGCTTTCTTT. Based on the CDR3 plus reference TRBV7-9 and TRBJ1-1, the full variable domain is DTGVSQNPRHKITKRGQNVTFRCDPISEHNRLYWYRQTLGQGPEFLTYFQNEAQLEKSRLLSDRFSAERPKGSFSTLEIQRTEQGDSAMYLCATSLNTEAFFGQGTRLTVV.

The chain links TRBV18 to TRBJ2-5; 14 positions match TRBD2. CDR1 is KGHSH, CDR2 LQKENI, per germline. V trimming: 5 bases; J trimming: 2 bases; junction bases outside the gene matches: 7. CDR3 size: 17 residues. CDR3 amino acids: CASSNFGTSGGQETQYF. The CDR3 DNA reads as TGTGCCAGCTCAAACTTTGGGACTAGCGGGGGACAAGAGACCCAGTACTTC.

The chain employs TRBV19 and TRBJ2-1; no firm D call. Trimming pared 0 bases from V and 10 bases from J, leaving 4 bases between. Germline V gene lookup returns CDR1 LNHDA and CDR2 SQIVND (reference sequence). The CDR3 length is 11 residues. CDR3 DNA: TGTGCCAGTAGTATAGAGGCAGAGCAGTTCTTC. The encoded protein is CASSIEAEQFF.

V and J are TRBV10-3 and TRBJ1-1; 9 bases map to TRBD1. V trimming: 3 bases; J trimming: 4 bases; junction bases outside the gene matches: 6. This CDR3 comprises 15 residues. Germline CDR1 and CDR2: ENHRY and SYGVKD. This CDR3 is CAISEQGAGSTEAFF. CDR3 sequence (DNA): TGTGCCATCAGTGAACAGGGGGCTGGGAGCACTGAAGCTTTCTTT.

The genes are TRBV13 and TRBJ2-2; possibly TRBD1 for D (6 bases). Trimming pared 3 bases from V and 4 bases from J, leaving 15 bases between. The CDR3 contains 16 residues. Germline loops: CDR1 PRHDT, CDR2 FYEKMQ (reference sequence). CDR3 coding DNA: TGTGCCAGCAGCTTGGGGGCTAAGCACGGCACCGGGGAGCTGTTTTTT. Amino acid sequence: CASSLGAKHGTGELFF.

For this clone: One end of the junction does not line up with germline, which may come from a read error. The V and J genes are TRBV11-2 and TRBJ2-7, with TRBD1 matching over 10 bases. Germline CDR1 SGHAT, CDR2 FQNNGV. This CDR3 is 12 amino acids long. The CDR3, as DNA: TGTGCCAGCAGCTTCTCTGGGACAGGGGTAGGCTTC. This codes for CASSFSGTGVGF.

CDR3 region: CASSLQGAHEQYF. The CDR3, as DNA: TGTGCCAGCAGTTTACAGGGGGCTCACGAGCAGTACTTC. The chain employs TRBV27 and TRBJ2-7; TRBD1 agrees at 8 bases. Losses at the gene ends were 2 bases for V and 5 bases for J; bases not matched to a gene: 2. CDR3 size: 13 residues. Looked up from germline, CDR1 is MNHEY and CDR2 is SMNVEV (reference sequence).

The chain combines TRBV7-2 with TRBJ1-2, with 8 bases fitting TRBD1. The V segment lost 3 bases and the J segment 4 bases; nucleotides outside the gene matches: 4. The CDR3 contains 14 residues. In germline, CDR1 is SGHTA, CDR2 FQGNSA. This chain's CDR3 is CASSLSGTGYGYTF. The CDR3 coding sequence is TGTGCCAGCAGCTTGTCCGGGACAGGCTATGGCTACACCTTC. The variable domain in full, with the rest retrieved from reference TRBV7-2 and TRBJ1-2, is GAGVSQSPSNKVTEKGKDVELRCDPISGHTALYWYRQSLGQGLEFLIYFQGNSAPDKSGLPSDRFSAERTGGSVSTLTIQRTQQEDSAVYLCASSLSGTGYGYTFGSGTRLTVV.

The CDR3 nucleotides read TGTGCCAGCAGGAGGGCTTCCGAAGCTTTCTTT. Translating gives CASRRASEAFF. The V and J genes are TRBV6-1 and TRBJ1-1; no clear D gene. Trimming removed 6 bases from V and 8 bases from J, with 10 bases in between. This CDR3 is built from 11 residues. Per germline, CDR1 MNHNS and CDR2 SASEGT.